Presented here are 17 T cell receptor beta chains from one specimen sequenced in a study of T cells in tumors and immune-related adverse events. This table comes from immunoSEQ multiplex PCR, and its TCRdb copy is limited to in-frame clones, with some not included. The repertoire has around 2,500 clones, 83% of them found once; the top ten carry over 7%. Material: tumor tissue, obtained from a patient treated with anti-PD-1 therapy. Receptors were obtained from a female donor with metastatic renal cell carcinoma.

CDR3 DNA sequence: TGTGCCAGTAGCCCGGGGACATTTAACTACGAGCAGTACTTC. This encodes CASSPGTFNYEQYF. The V and J genes are TRBV19 and TRBJ2-7; tentative D call: TRBD1 (6 bases). Between the trimmed V and J ends, which lost 6 bases and 3 bases, there was a span of 15 bases. CDR3 length equals 14 residues. Per the germline V gene, CDR1 is LNHDA and CDR2 is SQIVND (reference sequence). Supplemented by reference TRBV19 and TRBJ2-7, the full variable domain reads DGGITQSPKYLFRKEGQNVTLSCEQNLNHDAMYWYRQDPGQGLRLIYYSQIVNDFQKGDIAEGYSVSREKKESFPLTVTSAQKNPTAFYLCASSPGTFNYEQYFGPGTRLTVT.

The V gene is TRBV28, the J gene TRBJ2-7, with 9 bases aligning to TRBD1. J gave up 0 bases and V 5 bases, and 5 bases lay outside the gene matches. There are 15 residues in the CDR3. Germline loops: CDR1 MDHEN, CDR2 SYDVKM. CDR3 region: CASSGTGQSSYEQYF. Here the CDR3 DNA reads TGTGCCAGCAGTGGGACAGGGCAGAGCTCCTACGAGCAGTACTTC. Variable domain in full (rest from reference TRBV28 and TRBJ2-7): DVKVTQSSRYLVKRTGEKVFLECVQDMDHENMFWYRQDPGLGLRLIYFSYDVKMKEKGDIPEGYSVSREKKERFSLILESASTNQTSMYLCASSGTGQSSYEQYFGPGTRLTVT.

The CDR3 DNA reads as TGTGCCAGCAGTTACGAGGGTAGGGGAGATGGCTACACCTTC. It yields the protein CASSYEGRGDGYTF. The V call is TRBV6-6, the J call TRBJ1-2, with a tentative D call TRBD1 (5 bases). Trimming removed 2 bases from V and 6 bases from J, with 13 bases in between. The CDR3 length is 14 residues. CDR1 is MNHNY, CDR2 SVGAGI, per germline (reference sequence).

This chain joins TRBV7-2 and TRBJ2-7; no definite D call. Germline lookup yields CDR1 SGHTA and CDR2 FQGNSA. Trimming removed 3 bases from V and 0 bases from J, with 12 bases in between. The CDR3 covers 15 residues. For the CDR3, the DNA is TGTGCCAGCAGCTTGGGAACAGATAGCTCCTACGAGCAGTACTTC. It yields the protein CASSLGTDSSYEQYF. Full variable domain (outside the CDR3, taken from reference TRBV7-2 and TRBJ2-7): GAGVSQSPSNKVTEKGKDVELRCDPISGHTALYWYRQSLGQGLEFLIYFQGNSAPDKSGLPSDRFSAERTGGSVSTLTIQRTQQEDSAVYLCASSLGTDSSYEQYFGPGTRLTVT.

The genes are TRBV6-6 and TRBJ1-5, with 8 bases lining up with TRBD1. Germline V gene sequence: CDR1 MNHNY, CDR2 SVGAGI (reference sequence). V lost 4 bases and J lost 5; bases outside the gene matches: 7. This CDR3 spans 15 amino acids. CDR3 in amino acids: CASSSGQGADQPQHF. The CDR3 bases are TGTGCCAGCAGTTCCGGTCAGGGGGCGGATCAGCCCCAGCATTTT.

The CDR3 DNA reads as TGTGCCAGCAGCCGAGCCGGGACTAGCGGGGGGCTGAAAGAGACCCAGTACTTC. This encodes CASSRAGTSGGLKETQYF. The chain has TRBV7-2 and TRBJ2-5; 15 bases are shared with TRBD2. V shed 5 bases and J 3 bases; nucleotides not matched to a gene: 10. CDR3 size: 18 residues. Germline-derived CDR1 and CDR2 are SGHTA and FQGNSA.

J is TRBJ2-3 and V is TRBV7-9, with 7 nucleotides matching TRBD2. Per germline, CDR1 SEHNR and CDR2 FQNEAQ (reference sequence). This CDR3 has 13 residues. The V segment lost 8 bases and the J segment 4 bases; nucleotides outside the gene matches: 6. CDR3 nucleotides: TGTGCCAGCTCGGCTAGCGGTTCAGATACGCAGTATTTT. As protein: CASSASGSDTQYF.

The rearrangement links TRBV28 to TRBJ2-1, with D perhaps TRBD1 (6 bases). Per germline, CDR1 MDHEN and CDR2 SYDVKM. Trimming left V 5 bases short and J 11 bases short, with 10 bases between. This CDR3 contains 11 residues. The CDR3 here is CASSIQGKQFF. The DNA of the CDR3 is TGTGCCAGCAGTATACAGGGTAAGCAGTTCTTC.

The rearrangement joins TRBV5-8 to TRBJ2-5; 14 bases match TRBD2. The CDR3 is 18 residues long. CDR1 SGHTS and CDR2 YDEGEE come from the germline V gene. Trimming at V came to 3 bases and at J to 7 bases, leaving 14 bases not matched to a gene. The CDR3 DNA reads TGTGCCAGCAGCTCGGGACTAGCGGGAGCGCTTGGAATATCGACCCAGTACTTC. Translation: CASSSGLAGALGISTQYF.

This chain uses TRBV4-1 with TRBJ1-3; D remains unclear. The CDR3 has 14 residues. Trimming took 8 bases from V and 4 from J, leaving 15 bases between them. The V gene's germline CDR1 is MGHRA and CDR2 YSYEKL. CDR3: CASSMRVEGNTIYF. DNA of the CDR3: TGCGCCAGCTCGATGAGGGTGGAAGGAAACACCATATATTTT.

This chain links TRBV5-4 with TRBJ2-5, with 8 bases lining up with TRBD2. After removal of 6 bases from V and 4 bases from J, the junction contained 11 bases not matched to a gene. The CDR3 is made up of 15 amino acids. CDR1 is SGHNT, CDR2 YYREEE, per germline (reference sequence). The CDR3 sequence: CASTLLGGAGETQYF. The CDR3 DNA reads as TGTGCCAGCACTCTGCTCGGGGGGGCAGGAGAGACCCAGTACTTC.

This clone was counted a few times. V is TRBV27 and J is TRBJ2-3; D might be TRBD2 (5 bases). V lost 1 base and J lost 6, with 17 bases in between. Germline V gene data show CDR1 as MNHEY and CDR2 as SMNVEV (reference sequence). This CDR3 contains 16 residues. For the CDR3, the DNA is TGTGCCAGCAGTTTATTTTCGGGGATTTCGGGGGATACGCAGTATTTT. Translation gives CASSLFSGISGDTQYF.

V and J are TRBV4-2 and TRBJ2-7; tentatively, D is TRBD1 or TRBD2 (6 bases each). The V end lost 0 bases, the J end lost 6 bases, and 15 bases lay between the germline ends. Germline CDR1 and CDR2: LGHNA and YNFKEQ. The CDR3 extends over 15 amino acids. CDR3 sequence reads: CASSQDRGRGGEQYF. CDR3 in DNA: TGTGCCAGCAGCCAAGACCGGGGGCGGGGCGGCGAGCAGTACTTC.

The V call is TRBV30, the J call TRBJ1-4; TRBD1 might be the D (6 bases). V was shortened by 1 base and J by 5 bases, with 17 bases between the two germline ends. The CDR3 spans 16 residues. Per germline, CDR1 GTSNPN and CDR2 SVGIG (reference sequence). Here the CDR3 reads CAWSEDGGGKNEKLFF. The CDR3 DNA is TGTGCCTGGAGTGAGGATGGAGGGGGGAAAAATGAAAAACTGTTTTTT.

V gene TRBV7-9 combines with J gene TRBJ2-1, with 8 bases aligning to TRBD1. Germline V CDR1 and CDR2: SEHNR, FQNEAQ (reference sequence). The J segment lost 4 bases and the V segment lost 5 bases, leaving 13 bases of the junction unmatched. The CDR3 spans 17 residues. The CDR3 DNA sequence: TGTGCCAGCAGCCCTATACCCGGGACAGGACATTACAATGAGCAGTTCTTC. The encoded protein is CASSPIPGTGHYNEQFF.

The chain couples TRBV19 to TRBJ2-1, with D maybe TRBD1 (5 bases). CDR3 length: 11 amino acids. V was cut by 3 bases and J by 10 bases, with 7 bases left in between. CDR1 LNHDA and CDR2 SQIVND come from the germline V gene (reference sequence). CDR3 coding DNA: TGTGCCAGTAGTATGGGGCGGGAGCAGTTCTTC. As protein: CASSMGREQFF.

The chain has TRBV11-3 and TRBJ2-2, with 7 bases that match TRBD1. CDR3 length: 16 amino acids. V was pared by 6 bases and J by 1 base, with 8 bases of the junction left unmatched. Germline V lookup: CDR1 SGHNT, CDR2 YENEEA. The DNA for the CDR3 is TGTGCCAGCAGTCTACTGACAGGGAGGAACACCGGGGAGCTGTTTTTT. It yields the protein CASSLLTGRNTGELFF.